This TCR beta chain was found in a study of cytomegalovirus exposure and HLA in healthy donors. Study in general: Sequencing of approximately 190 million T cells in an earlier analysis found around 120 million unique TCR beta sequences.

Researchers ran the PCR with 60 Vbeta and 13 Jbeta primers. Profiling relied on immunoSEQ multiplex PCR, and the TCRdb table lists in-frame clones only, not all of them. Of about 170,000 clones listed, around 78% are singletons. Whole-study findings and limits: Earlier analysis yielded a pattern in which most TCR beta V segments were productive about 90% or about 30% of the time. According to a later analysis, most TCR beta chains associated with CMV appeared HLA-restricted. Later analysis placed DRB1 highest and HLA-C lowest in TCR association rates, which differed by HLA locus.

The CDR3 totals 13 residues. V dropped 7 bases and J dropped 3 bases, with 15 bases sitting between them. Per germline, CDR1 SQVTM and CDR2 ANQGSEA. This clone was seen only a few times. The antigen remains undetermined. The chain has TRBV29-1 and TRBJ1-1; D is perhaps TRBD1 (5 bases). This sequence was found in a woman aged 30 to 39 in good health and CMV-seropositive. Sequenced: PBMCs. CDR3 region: CSGGGGGDTEAFF. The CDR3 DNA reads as TGCAGCGGTGGTGGGGGAGGTGACACTGAAGCTTTCTTT.